This T cell receptor beta chain emerged from a study of Ad26.COV2.S vaccination and SARS-CoV-2 variants. Study as a whole: Donor had been placed in the Ad26.COV2.S arm of the COV1001 trial.

The assay was immunoSEQ multiplex PCR, and TCRdb's table has in-frame clones only and misses some. The sample lists some 250,000 clones, roughly 90% occurring once. A word on this clone: Its antigen is unidentified.

Treatment of the sample: some 19 received Ad26.COV2.S at low or high dose, single or two shots; roughly five received placebo; per-sample allocation not given. Sampling occurred on day 63 after the first vaccine or placebo injection. Study-level findings and limits: The TCR-based breadth and depth measures might underestimate overall T cell responses.

The source of this sequence is a person aged 18-60 years who received the Ad26.COV2.S COVID-19 vaccine or a placebo. Material: peripheral blood, obtained in a trial of Ad26.COV2.S vaccine versus placebo.

DNA of the CDR3: TGTGCCAGCAGCTTGTTGGAGGATGGGGCCAACGTCCTGACTTTC. Translation gives CASSLLEDGANVLTF. This chain links TRBV5-6 with TRBJ2-6, with a weak D call TRBD2 (5 bases). CDR3 length: 15 amino acids. Trimming took off 1 base at V and 3 bases at J, with 8 bases between the two ends. The V gene's germline CDR1 is SGHDT and CDR2 YYEEEE.